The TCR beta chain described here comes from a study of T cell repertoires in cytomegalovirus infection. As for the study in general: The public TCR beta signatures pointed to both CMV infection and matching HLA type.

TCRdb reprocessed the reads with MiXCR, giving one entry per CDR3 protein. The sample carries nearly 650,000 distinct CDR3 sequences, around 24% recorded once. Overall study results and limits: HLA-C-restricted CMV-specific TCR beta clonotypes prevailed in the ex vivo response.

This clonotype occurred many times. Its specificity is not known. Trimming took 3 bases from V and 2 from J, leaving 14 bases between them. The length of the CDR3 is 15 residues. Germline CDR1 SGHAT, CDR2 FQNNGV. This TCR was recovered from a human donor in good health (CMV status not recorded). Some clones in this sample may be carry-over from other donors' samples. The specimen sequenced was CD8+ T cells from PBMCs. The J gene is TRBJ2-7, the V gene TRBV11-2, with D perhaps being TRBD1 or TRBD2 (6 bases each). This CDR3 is CASSLRGVGPYEQYV. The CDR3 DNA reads TGTGCCAGCAGCTTGAGGGGGGTAGGCCCCTACGAGCAGTACGTC.